The 14 T cell receptor beta chains in this list originate from one sample, sequenced in a study of shared clonotypes between healthy human individuals. The method was immunoSEQ multiplex PCR; TCRdb's version includes in-frame clones alone and lacks a portion of them. This table holds roughly 1,000,000 clones, about 80% found once. The source material was memory CD4+ T cells from PBMCs. Subset described: CD45RA-negative fraction. Receptors originate from a man aged 18 to 30 in good health. Some clones in this sample may be carry-over from other donors' samples.

The V and J genes are TRBV7-9 and TRBJ2-7; 9 nucleotides line up with TRBD1. The CDR3 contains 14 residues. The germline V gene has CDR1 SEHNR and CDR2 FQNEAQ (reference sequence). The ends lost 4 bases at V and 3 bases at J; junction bases unmatched: 4. The CDR3 here is CASSWGTGFYEQYF. In DNA form, the CDR3 reads TGTGCCAGCAGCTGGGGGACAGGGTTCTACGAGCAGTACTTC.

This clone was picked up one time. A far larger clone lies a single base away; this is likely a read error. The V gene is TRBV9, the J gene TRBJ2-5, with no clear D. This CDR3 has 13 amino acids. Germline V gene data show CDR1 as SGDLS and CDR2 as YYNGEE. The V and J ends lost 3 bases and 5 bases respectively, with 11 bases between them. Written as DNA, the CDR3 is TGTGCCAGCAGCGACCGGCCTGATGAGACCCAGTACTTC. Amino acid sequence: CASSDRPDETQYF.

The chain combines TRBV30 with TRBJ2-5; 7 nucleotides line up with TRBD1. CDR3 length: 15 residues. After removal of 1 base from V and 7 bases from J, the junction contained 12 bases not matched to a gene. Germline CDR1 GTSNPN, CDR2 SVGIG (reference sequence). CDR3 in DNA: TGTGCCTGGAGTGGGGGCGGCCCCCCAGGGGGGACCCAGTACTTC. The encoded protein is CAWSGGGPPGGTQYF. Together with reference TRBV30 and TRBJ2-5, the CDR3 gives the full variable domain: SQTIHQWPATLVQPVGSPLSLECTVEGTSNPNLYWYRQAAGRGLQLLFYSVGIGQISSEVPQNLSASRPQDRQFILSSKKLLLSDSGFYLCAWSGGGPPGGTQYFGPGTRLLVL.

The chain employs TRBV18 and TRBJ2-5; possibly TRBD1 for D (5 bases). The J call may be mistaken, given a closer DNA end match to TRBJ2-7. The CDR3 length is 14 residues. Germline lookup yields CDR1 KGHSH and CDR2 LQKENI. CDR3 in DNA: TGTGCCAGCTCACCACCGGCAGGGCCCTACGAGCAGTACTTC. Protein sequence: CASSPPAGPYEQYF.

The rearrangement links TRBV7-8 to TRBJ2-2; D may be TRBD2 (6 bases). With 5 bases removed from V and 5 bases from J, the gap between germline ends came to 18 bases. This CDR3 comprises 16 residues. Germline V gene sequence: CDR1 SGHVS, CDR2 FQNEAQ. The CDR3 nucleotides read TGTGCCAGCAGCCCCCCGGCGGGGCGGGTGACCGGGGAGCTGTTTTTT. The encoded protein is CASSPPAGRVTGELFF. Looking up the rest from reference TRBV7-8 and TRBJ2-2 gives the full variable domain: GAGVSQSPRYKVAKRGQDVALRCDPISGHVSLFWYQQALGQGPEFLTYFQNEAQLDKSGLPSDRFFAERPEGSVSTLKIQRTQQEDSAVYLCASSPPAGRVTGELFFGEGSRLTVL.

V usage is TRBV5-1 and J usage is TRBJ2-5, with a weak D call TRBD2 (6 bases). The germline V and J ends were trimmed by 4 bases and 0 bases, with 7 bases remaining between them. CDR1 SGHRS and CDR2 YFSETQ come from the germline V gene. The CDR3 covers 13 residues. CDR3 loop: CASSAGNQETQYF. In DNA form, the CDR3 reads TGCGCCAGCAGCGCGGGGAACCAAGAGACCCAGTACTTC.

This clone has just a few counts. V and J are TRBV28 and TRBJ1-2; D unclear. Germline lookup yields CDR1 MDHEN and CDR2 SYDVKM. Trimming shortened V by 6 bases and J by 2 bases, and 10 bases separated the two germline ends. The CDR3 consists of 13 residues. The CDR3 region has the DNA TGTGCCAGCAGGGAGAGATCCAACTATGGCTACACCTTC. It is translated as CASRERSNYGYTF.

The V gene is TRBV6-1, the J gene TRBJ2-7; unclear D gene. The CDR3 has 12 amino acids. V was clipped by 2 bases and J by 3 bases, with 5 bases between them. CDR1 is MNHNS and CDR2 is SASEGT in the germline V gene. CDR3 in amino acids: CASSETHYEQYF. In DNA form, the CDR3 reads TGTGCCAGCAGTGAAACTCACTACGAGCAGTACTTC.

V gene TRBV19 combines with J gene TRBJ2-7, with 9 positions matching TRBD1. J was trimmed by 3 bases and V by 4 bases; bases with no gene match: 10. Germline V gene data show CDR1 as LNHDA and CDR2 as SQIVND (reference sequence). CDR3 length: 16 amino acids. CDR3 sequence reads: CASSTQDRGRRYEQYF. DNA of the CDR3: TGTGCCAGTAGTACCCAGGACAGGGGACGCCGCTACGAGCAGTACTTC.

J is TRBJ2-1 and V is TRBV6-5; perhaps TRBD1 as D (5 bases). Germline V gene data show CDR1 as MNHEY and CDR2 as SVGAGI. The CDR3 extends over 13 amino acids. V gave up 4 bases and J gave up 9 bases, with 13 bases separating them. The CDR3 bases are TGTGCCAGCAGTTCGTCAGGGATCGGTGAGCAGTTCTTC. Protein product: CASSSSGIGEQFF.

The chain couples TRBV28 to TRBJ2-5, with unresolved D. Per germline, CDR1 MDHEN and CDR2 SYDVKM. This CDR3 spans 13 amino acids. V lost 2 bases and J lost 4, with 8 bases in between. For the CDR3, the DNA is TGTGCCAGCAGTTTACGACAACTAGAGACCCAGTACTTC. Protein sequence: CASSLRQLETQYF.

This chain joins TRBV19 and TRBJ2-7; perhaps D is TRBD1 or TRBD2 (5 bases each). This CDR3 has 13 residues. Germline V gene sequence: CDR1 LNHDA, CDR2 SQIVND (reference sequence). V lost 5 bases and J lost 4, with 12 bases in between. The CDR3 protein is CASSRGDGYEQYF. Written as DNA, the CDR3 is TGTGCCAGTAGTCGAGGGGACGGGTACGAGCAGTACTTC. Together with reference TRBV19 and TRBJ2-7, the CDR3 gives the full variable domain: DGGITQSPKYLFRKEGQNVTLSCEQNLNHDAMYWYRQDPGQGLRLIYYSQIVNDFQKGDIAEGYSVSREKKESFPLTVTSAQKNPTAFYLCASSRGDGYEQYFGPGTRLTVT.

V is TRBV28 and J is TRBJ1-5; weak D call: TRBD1 (6 bases). Between the trimmed V and J ends, which lost 6 bases and 4 bases, there was a span of 16 bases. Germline CDR1 reads MDHEN; CDR2 reads SYDVKM. The length of the CDR3 is 15 residues. The CDR3 here is CASRNGRGGNQPQHF. CDR3 nucleotides: TGTGCCAGCAGAAACGGCAGGGGCGGTAATCAGCCCCAGCATTTT.

The chain has TRBV5-1 and TRBJ2-1; D uncertain. This CDR3 region has 12 residues. Deletions cut 2 bases from V and 6 bases from J, with 6 bases between. Germline V gives CDR1 SGHRS, CDR2 YFSETQ. The CDR3 here is CASSFDFNEQFF. CDR3 coding DNA: TGCGCCAGCAGCTTTGACTTCAATGAGCAGTTCTTC.